This TCR beta chain was obtained from a study of blood T cell repertoires in COVID-19. Overall study context: Some COVID-19 samples were acute and others convalescent; all came from the United States, Italy and Spain. In each case, the material was cDNA or gDNA derived from T cells, B-cell-depleted T cells, or PBMCs.

Authors' data handling: Reference gene primer amplification yielded estimated nucleated cell counts. Generated by immunoSEQ multiplex PCR, the TCRdb table keeps only in-frame clones and is missing some. The DNA gave D and trimming, while V, J and clone size come from that table. The table has tens of thousands of clones, 82% seen once. The clonotype comes from a man in his fifties with active or convalescent COVID-19. Specimen: peripheral blood.

Written as DNA, the CDR3 is TGTGCCAGCAGTGGCCGGGACACATACCCCTCCTACGAGCAGTACGTC. Its protein is CASSGRDTYPSYEQYV. The J gene is TRBJ2-7, the V gene TRBV28; TRBD1 is a possible D gene (6 bases). The CDR3 sequence is 16 residues long. V was cut by 5 bases and J by 0 bases, with 17 bases left in between. The germline V gene encodes CDR1 MDHEN and CDR2 SYDVKM.